The rows below give T cell receptor beta chains drawn from one sample of a study of circulating and synovial CD4+ cells in juvenile arthritis. Clones were sequenced by immunoSEQ multiplex PCR, and TCRdb holds only the in-frame ones, with some missing. The table lists around 18,000 clones, more than 75% of them singletons. The specimen was CD4+ T cells from blood. The source is a human donor with juvenile idiopathic arthritis. CDR3s include the opening cysteine and the closing phenylalanine or tryptophan. A D gene is named only where the DNA matches it firmly. The size field is filled for only some rows; it gives once, few, many or a size class.

>TRBV6-1|TRBJ1-2|.|TRBD1
TGTGCCAGCAGTGACGGACAGGGGAGGGGGGGACTTTATGGCTACACCTTC
CASSDGQGRGGLYGYTF
>TRBV19|TRBJ2-6|few|TRBD2
TGTGCCAGTAGTATCAATTCGGGAGGGGCGACCTCTGGGGCCAACGTCCTGACTTTC
CASSINSGGATSGANVLTF
>TRBV4-3|TRBJ2-2|.|.
TGCGCCAGCAGCCAAGATTGGGGGGACACCGGGGAGCTGTTTTTT
CASSQDWGDTGELFF
>TRBV25-1|TRBJ2-2|.|.
TGTGCCAGCAGGCGCAGGGACACCGGGGAGCTGTTTTTT
CASRRRDTGELFF
>TRBV5-1|TRBJ1-6|.|.
TGCGCCAGCAGTTCAGGGGATCGGAATTCACCCCTCCACTTT
CASSSGDRNSPLHF
>TRBV2|TRBJ2-1|.|TRBD2
TGTGCCAGCAGTGCAGGGCTAGCGGGTGTCAATGAGCAGTTCTTC
CASSAGLAGVNEQFF
>TRBV7-9|TRBJ1-2|.|.
TGTGCCAGCAGCTTAGGCACCCAGGGAAAAGGCTACACCTTC
CASSLGTQGKGYTF
>TRBV5-4|TRBJ1-4|once|TRBD1
TGTGCCAGCAGCTCGAACCCCCCCGGGACAGGGGGGAAACTGTTTTTT
CASSSNPPGTGGKLFF
>TRBV15|TRBJ2-7|.|.
TGTGCCACCAGCAGGGCACTCGGATTCGGGGACGAGCAGTACTTC
CATSRALGFGDEQYF
>TRBV6-5|TRBJ2-7|.|TRBD2
TGTGCCAGCAGTTCAGGACTAGCGGGAGTCTCCTACGAGCAGTACTTC
CASSSGLAGVSYEQYF
>TRBV6-5|TRBJ2-7|.|.
TGTGCCAGCAGTCCAGGGACACACTACGAGCAGTACTTC
CASSPGTHYEQYF
>TRBV29-1|TRBJ2-2|.|.
TGCAGCTTCCGGACAATCCAGACCGGGGAGCTGTTTTTT
CSFRTIQTGELFF
>TRBV7-2|TRBJ1-1|.|TRBD1
TGTGCCAGCAGCTCGGGACAGTCTGTGGGCCTTGAAGCTTTCTTT
CASSSGQSVGLEAFF